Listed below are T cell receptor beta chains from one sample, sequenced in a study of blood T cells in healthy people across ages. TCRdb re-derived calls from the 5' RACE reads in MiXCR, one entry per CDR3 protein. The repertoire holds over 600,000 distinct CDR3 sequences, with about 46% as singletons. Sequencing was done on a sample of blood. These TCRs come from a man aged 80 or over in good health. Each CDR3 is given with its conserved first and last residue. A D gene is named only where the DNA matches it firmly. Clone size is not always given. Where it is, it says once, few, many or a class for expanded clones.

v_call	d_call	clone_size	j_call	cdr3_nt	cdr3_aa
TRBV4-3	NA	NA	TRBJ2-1	TGCGCCAGCAGCCAGAATACGGGCGGCTCCTACAATGAGCAGTTCTTC	CASSQNTGGSYNEQFF
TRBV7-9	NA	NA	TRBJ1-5	TGTGCCAGCTCTGAGGGGCGTCGGGGGAGCAATCAGCCCCAGCATTTT	CASSEGRRGSNQPQHF
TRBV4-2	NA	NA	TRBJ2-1	TGTGCCAGCAGCCAAGAAGGGGCAGGGAGGAATGAGCAGTTCTTC	CASSQEGAGRNEQFF
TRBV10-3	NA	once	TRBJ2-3	TGTGCCATCAAAGGGATCGGCACAGATACGCAGTATTTT	CAIKGIGTDTQYF
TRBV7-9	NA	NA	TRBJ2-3	TGTGCCAGCAGCTTAGTGTCTAGCGGCACAGATACGCAGTATTTT	CASSLVSSGTDTQYF
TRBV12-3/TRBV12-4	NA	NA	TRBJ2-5	TGTGCCAGCAGTTTAGGCGGGAACGGGGAGAAGACCCAGTACTTC	CASSLGGNGEKTQYF
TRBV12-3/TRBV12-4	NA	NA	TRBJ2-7	TGTGCCAGCAGTGTTTTGCAATTCTCCTACGAGCAGTACTTC	CASSVLQFSYEQYF
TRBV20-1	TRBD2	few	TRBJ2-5	TGCAGTGTCCTTCCACGACTAGCGGGGTACCAAGAGACCCAGTACTTC	CSVLPRLAGYQETQYF
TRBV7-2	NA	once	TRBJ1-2	TGTGCCAGCAGCAGTACCGGGGGTTTGAGGGGGGGCTACACCTTC	CASSSTGGLRGGYTF
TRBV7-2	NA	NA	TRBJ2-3	TGTGCCAGCAGCCATTCTGTAGACACAGATACGCAGTATTTT	CASSHSVDTDTQYF
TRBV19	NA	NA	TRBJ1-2	TGTACCAGTAGTATAGGGTCCTATGGCTACACCTTC	CTSSIGSYGYTF
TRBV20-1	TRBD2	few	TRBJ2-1	TGCAGTGCTCTCGCGGGAGGTTACAATGAGCAGTTCTTC	CSALAGGYNEQFF
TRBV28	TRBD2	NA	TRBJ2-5	TGTGCCAGCAGTTCGTGGGGGACTAGCGGGAGAGAAGAGACCCAGTACTTC	CASSSWGTSGREETQYF
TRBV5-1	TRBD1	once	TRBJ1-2	TGCGCCAGCAGCTCCAAGGGACAGGGAGGGAACTATCGTGGCTACACCTTC	CASSSKGQGGNYRGYTF
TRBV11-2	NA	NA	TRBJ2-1	TGTGCCAGCAGCTTAGTCATGGTGTTGGATGAGCAGTTCTTC	CASSLVMVLDEQFF
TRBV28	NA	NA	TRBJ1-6	TGTGCCAGCAGTAGACCCGGTTCCTTTAATTCACCCCTCCACTTT	CASSRPGSFNSPLHF
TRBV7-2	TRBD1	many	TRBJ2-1	TGTGCCAGCAGCGCACAGGGGGCGAACTACAATGAGCAGTTCTTC	CASSAQGANYNEQFF
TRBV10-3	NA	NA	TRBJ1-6	TGTGCCATCAGTGAGTCGGGGCAGGTCGGGAATTCACCCCTCCACTTT	CAISESGQVGNSPLHF
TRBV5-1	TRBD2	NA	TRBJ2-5	TGCGCCAGCAGCTTGGAACCGACGGGACTAGAAGAGACCCAGTACTTC	CASSLEPTGLEETQYF
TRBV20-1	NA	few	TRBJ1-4	TGCAGTGCCAGGAGGGGAGCTAATGAAAAACTGTTTTTT	CSARRGANEKLFF
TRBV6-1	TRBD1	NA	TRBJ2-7	TGTGCCAGCACCCACTTATCTGGGACAGGGGTCTCCGAGCAGTACTTC	CASTHLSGTGVSEQYF
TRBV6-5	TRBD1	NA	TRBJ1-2	TGTGCCAGCAGTCGGACAGGGGCTGGCTACACCTTC	CASSRTGAGYTF
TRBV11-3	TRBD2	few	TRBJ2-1	TGTGCCAGCAGCTTAGATATACTAGCGGTCTACAATGAGCAGTTCTTC	CASSLDILAVYNEQFF
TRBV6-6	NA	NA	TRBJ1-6	TGTGCCAGCAGTTACCTCGGGGGCAATGATGGGAATTCACCCCTCCACTTT	CASSYLGGNDGNSPLHF
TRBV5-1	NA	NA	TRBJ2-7	TGCGCCAGCAGCTTGGCCAGCGGGCCAGCCTCCTACGAGCAGTACTTC	CASSLASGPASYEQYF
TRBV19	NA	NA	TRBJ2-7	TGTGCCAGCCAGCGGACTGGCGGGACTCAATACGAGCAGTACTTC	CASQRTGGTQYEQYF
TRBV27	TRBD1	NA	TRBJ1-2	TGTGCCAGCGGGGACAGAATGGGCGGCTACACCTTC	CASGDRMGGYTF
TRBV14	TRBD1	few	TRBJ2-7	TGTGCCAGCAGCCAAGACTCAAACAGGGGATCGTGGCACGAGCAGTACTTC	CASSQDSNRGSWHEQYF
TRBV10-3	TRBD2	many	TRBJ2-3	TGTGCCATCAGTGAGTTAGCGGGAAGCACAGATACGCAGTATTTT	CAISELAGSTDTQYF
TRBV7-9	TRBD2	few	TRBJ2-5	TGTGCCAGCAGGTCAATAGCGGGAGCAAGAGAGACCCAGTACTTC	CASRSIAGARETQYF
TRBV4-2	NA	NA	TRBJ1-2	TGTGCCAGCAGCCAAGAGGGTTATCGGACCCACTATGGCTACACCTTC	CASSQEGYRTHYGYTF
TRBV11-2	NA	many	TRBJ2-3	TGTGCCAGCAGCTTAGATACGGGAAACACAGATACGCAGTATTTT	CASSLDTGNTDTQYF
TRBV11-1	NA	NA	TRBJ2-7	TGTGCCAGCAGGTCTCAAGGAATAAGCTCCTACGAGCAGTACTTC	CASRSQGISSYEQYF
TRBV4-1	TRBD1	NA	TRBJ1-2	TGCGCCAGCACGGACAGGGCTGACTATGGCTACACCTTC	CASTDRADYGYTF
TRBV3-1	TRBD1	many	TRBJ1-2	TGTGCCAGCAGCCATAATGACAGGGGGCCTAATGGCTACACCTTC	CASSHNDRGPNGYTF
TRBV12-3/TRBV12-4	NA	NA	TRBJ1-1	TGTGCCAGCAGTTTTACAGGGCGGGGCACTGAAGCTTTCTTT	CASSFTGRGTEAFF
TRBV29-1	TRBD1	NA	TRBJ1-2	TGCAGCATCTGGGACAGGCGGGGAGGCTACACCTTC	CSIWDRRGGYTF
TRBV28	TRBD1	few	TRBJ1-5	TGTGCCAGCAGTGCCCGGGACAGGGGCCTCAATCAGCCCCAGCATTTT	CASSARDRGLNQPQHF
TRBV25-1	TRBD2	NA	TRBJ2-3	TGTGCCAGCAGTGAATGGGGGGGGAGCACAGATACGCAGTATTTT	CASSEWGGSTDTQYF
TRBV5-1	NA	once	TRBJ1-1	TGCGCCAGCAGCGTGGTGGGACGGGCTGAAGCTTTCTTT	CASSVVGRAEAFF
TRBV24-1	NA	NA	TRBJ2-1	TGTGCCACCAGTGATACCCGCAGCCTTCCCGTGAATGAGCAGTTCTTC	CATSDTRSLPVNEQFF
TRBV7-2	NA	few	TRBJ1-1	TGTGCCAGCAGCTTGAGGGGGAGGGCTAGCAACACTGAAGCTTTCTTT	CASSLRGRASNTEAFF
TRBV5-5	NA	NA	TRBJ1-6	TGTGCCAGCAGCTTGGATGAGTATTCACCCCTCCACTTT	CASSLDEYSPLHF
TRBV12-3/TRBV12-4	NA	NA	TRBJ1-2	TGTGCCAGCAGTCCGATTGAGGGAGGCTACACCTTC	CASSPIEGGYTF
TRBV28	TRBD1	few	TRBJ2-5	TGTGCCAGCAGTTTCCAGACAGGGACCGAGACCCAGTACTTC	CASSFQTGTETQYF
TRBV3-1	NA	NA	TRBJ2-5	TGTGCCAGCAGCCAGGCACAGGATTGGAGGCAGTACTTC	CASSQAQDWRQYF
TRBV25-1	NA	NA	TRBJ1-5	TGTGCCAGCAGTGAACAGGGAGTAGTCCAGCCCCAGCATTTT	CASSEQGVVQPQHF
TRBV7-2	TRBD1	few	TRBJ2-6	TGTGCCAGCAGCAAAAGCAGGGGGCCTGGGGCCAACGTCCTGACTTTC	CASSKSRGPGANVLTF
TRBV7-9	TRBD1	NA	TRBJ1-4	TGTGCCAGCAGCGACGAGACAGGGGAAAAACTGTTTTTT	CASSDETGEKLFF
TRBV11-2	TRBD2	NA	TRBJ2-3	TGTGCCAGCAGCTTAGATTGGGGACTAGCGGGAGGACGGGGGTACACAGATACGCAGTATTTT	CASSLDWGLAGGRGYTDTQYF